The 23 T cell receptor beta chains in this list originate from one sample, sequenced in a study of identical twins. Each CDR3 protein is one row after TCRdb ran MiXCR on the 5' RACE reads. The profile shows about 470,000 distinct CDR3 sequences, 20% to 30% of them singletons. These data were also reused for a study on T cells expressing NK-cell markers.

The specimen sequenced was CD4+ T cells sorted from blood. These TCRs come from a woman aged 18-29 years in good health.

This clonotype was recorded a few times. V is TRBV7-2 and J is TRBJ2-5; D may be TRBD2 (6 bases). CDR1 and CDR2 (germline): SGHTA, FQGNSA. This CDR3 contains 15 residues. The V gene lost 4 bases and the J gene lost 5 bases, with 17 bases spanning the gap. CDR3 coding DNA: TGTGCCAGCAGCTCAGCCTGGGGGAGGCAGGAGACCCAGTACTTC. This translates into CASSSAWGRQETQYF.

This clonotype turned up a few times. V gene TRBV27 combines with J gene TRBJ1-2, with 8 bases identical to TRBD1. The CDR3 has 12 amino acids. The V and J ends lost 5 bases and 5 bases, in that order; junction bases with no gene match: 1. Germline V lookup: CDR1 MNHEY, CDR2 SMNVEV (reference sequence). The CDR3 reads CASSRTGYGYTF. The CDR3 DNA sequence: TGTGCCAGCAGTCGGACAGGGTATGGCTACACCTTC.

This clonotype was observed a few times. The rearrangement joins TRBV7-8 to TRBJ2-7, with TRBD1 identical over 9 bases. The CDR3 contains 13 residues. CDR1 is SGHVS and CDR2 is FQNEAQ in the germline V gene. V shed 7 bases and J 5 bases; nucleotides not matched to a gene: 6. CDR3 sequence reads: CASTGTGMHEQYF. The CDR3 DNA reads as TGTGCCAGCACAGGGACAGGGATGCACGAGCAGTACTTC.

This chain joins TRBV11-2 and TRBJ2-3; TRBD2 agrees at 11 bases. Germline loops: CDR1 SGHAT, CDR2 FQNNGV. Germline trimming cut 4 bases from V and 1 base from J; bases unmatched to any gene: 4. The CDR3 sequence is 16 residues long. CDR3 coding DNA: TGTGCCAGCAGCTCCCTAGCGGGGGGCCGCACAGATACGCAGTATTTT. Translating gives CASSSLAGGRTDTQYF.

This chain connects TRBV28 to TRBJ1-5; D not resolved. Germline V lookup: CDR1 MDHEN, CDR2 SYDVKM. Trimming removed 6 bases at V and 3 bases at J, with 9 bases between. CDR3 length: 13 residues. CDR3 sequence: CASRAVNNQPQHF. The CDR3 nucleotides read TGTGCCAGCAGGGCGGTAAACAATCAGCCCCAGCATTTT.

CDR3 protein: CSVERRGYNEQFF. CDR3 nucleotide sequence: TGCAGCGTTGAGAGGCGGGGATACAATGAGCAGTTCTTC. The chain combines TRBV29-1 with TRBJ2-1; D perhaps matches TRBD2 (6 bases). In germline, CDR1 is SQVTM, CDR2 ANQGSEA. The ends were cut back, 3 bases at V and 4 bases at J, with 10 bases in the middle. This CDR3 has 13 amino acids.

The rearrangement joins TRBV7-8 to TRBJ2-1; 9 bases match TRBD2. V lost 1 base to trimming and J lost 7 bases; unmatched junction nucleotides: 5. The V gene's germline CDR1 is SGHVS and CDR2 FQNEAQ. The CDR3 covers 15 residues. CDR3 sequence: CASSLGSSGANEQFF. CDR3 DNA: TGTGCCAGCAGCTTAGGATCTAGCGGGGCTAATGAGCAGTTCTTC.

This chain joins TRBV7-9 and TRBJ1-1; D is perhaps TRBD1 (5 bases). The length of the CDR3 is 14 residues. V dropped 0 bases and J dropped 11 bases, with 16 bases sitting between them. Germline lookup yields CDR1 SEHNR and CDR2 FQNEAQ (reference sequence). The CDR3 coding sequence is TGTGCCAGCAGCTTAGCCAACGGTAGGGGCTTGGCTTTCTTT. Its translation is CASSLANGRGLAFF.

V and J are TRBV29-1 and TRBJ2-1; 10 bases map to TRBD1. CDR1 is SQVTM, CDR2 ANQGSEA, per germline. The CDR3 contains 13 residues. The CDR3: CTTRDRGFNEQFF. In DNA form, the CDR3 reads TGCACAACTCGGGACAGGGGTTTCAATGAGCAGTTCTTC.

This clonotype was seen a handful of times. In nucleotides, the CDR3 is TGTGCCAGCATGACAGGGCAACACACCGGGGAGCTGTTTTTT. Translation gives CASMTGQHTGELFF. The rearrangement links TRBV12-3 or TRBV12-4 to TRBJ2-2; 7 bases are shared with TRBD1. The CDR3 totals 14 residues. The junction had 5 bases not matched to a gene; V was cut back by 7 bases and J by 3 bases.

This clonotype turned up a few times. The genes are TRBV5-1 and TRBJ1-1; weak D call: TRBD1 (5 bases). The germline gives CDR1 SGHRS, CDR2 YFSETQ. There are 15 residues in the CDR3. V was pared by 3 bases and J by 8 bases, with 20 bases between. CDR3 in amino acids: CASSWVVGVSPEAFF. In DNA form, the CDR3 reads TGCGCCAGCAGCTGGGTGGTGGGGGTCAGTCCCGAAGCTTTCTTT.

The chain uses TRBV29-1 and TRBJ2-1; D is unresolved. Looked up from germline, CDR1 is SQVTM and CDR2 is ANQGSEA. This CDR3 contains 12 residues. V shed 7 bases and J shed 7 bases, with 14 bases lying between them. DNA for the CDR3: TGCAGCGGGGGAAATGTGGTAAATGAGCAGTTCTTC. Amino acid sequence: CSGGNVVNEQFF.

This chain connects TRBV5-6 to TRBJ1-5; no firm D call. Germline V gene data show CDR1 as SGHDT and CDR2 as YYEEEE. The CDR3 covers 16 residues. V lost 4 bases, J lost 0 bases, and 14 bases lay in between. This CDR3 reads CASSATAFYSNQPQHF. The CDR3 DNA is TGTGCCAGCAGCGCCACAGCTTTTTATAGCAATCAGCCCCAGCATTTT.

V is TRBV18 and J is TRBJ1-2, with 9 bases aligning to TRBD1. V lost 3 bases, J lost 5 bases, and 7 bases stayed unmatched. Germline assignment: CDR1 KGHSH and CDR2 LQKENI. The CDR3 totals 15 residues. The CDR3 region has the DNA TGTGCCAGCTCACCGCCGGGACAGGGTTTTTATGGCTACACCTTC. The encoded protein is CASSPPGQGFYGYTF.

V usage is TRBV7-9 and J usage is TRBJ2-5; no reliable D call. The ends were cut back, 0 bases at V and 0 bases at J, with 11 bases in the middle. The CDR3 length is 16 residues. Germline V gene data show CDR1 as SEHNR and CDR2 as FQNEAQ (reference sequence). The chain's CDR3 is CASSLALLPYQETQYF. For the CDR3, the DNA is TGTGCCAGCAGCTTAGCTCTACTGCCGTACCAAGAGACCCAGTACTTC.

The gene calls are TRBV12-3 or TRBV12-4 and TRBJ1-1; D gene ambiguous. With 5 bases removed from V and 9 bases from J, the gap between germline ends came to 13 bases. The CDR3 is 12 amino acids. CDR3 amino acids: CASSPDWVKAFF. CDR3 nucleotides: TGTGCCAGCAGTCCAGACTGGGTCAAAGCTTTCTTT.

The V call is TRBV20-1, the J call TRBJ2-3, with 9 bases that match TRBD2. Germline assignment: CDR1 DFQATT and CDR2 SNEGSKA (reference sequence). The ends lost 2 bases at V and 5 bases at J; junction bases unmatched: 2. The CDR3 has 13 residues. The CDR3 region is CSARIAGVDTQYF. The DNA for the CDR3 is TGCAGTGCTAGAATAGCGGGGGTAGATACGCAGTATTTT.

This sequence joins TRBV7-2 and TRBJ1-6; 7 nucleotides match TRBD1. From germline, CDR1 is SGHTA and CDR2 FQGNSA. V shed 5 bases, J shed 10 bases, and the junction held 11 bases outside the gene matches. The CDR3 length is 15 residues. CDR3: CASSQAGTVGSPLHF. The CDR3, as DNA: TGTGCCAGCAGCCAGGCCGGGACAGTCGGCTCACCCCTCCACTTT.

This clonotype was observed a handful of times. This chain uses TRBV5-1 with TRBJ2-6, with TRBD1 matching over 8 bases. In germline, CDR1 is SGHRS, CDR2 YFSETQ. The junction had 6 bases not matched to a gene; V was cut back by 0 bases and J by 1 base. There are 18 residues in the CDR3. This CDR3 is CASSLAQGASSGANVLTF. The CDR3 nucleotides are TGCGCCAGCAGCTTGGCTCAGGGGGCTTCTTCTGGGGCCAACGTCCTGACTTTC.

This clonotype has more than one count but fewer than ten. The V gene is TRBV2, the J gene TRBJ2-5, with TRBD2 matching over 9 bases. Germline CDR1 and CDR2: SNHLY and FYNNEI. J gave up 4 bases and V 1 base, and 1 base lay outside the gene matches. There are 14 residues in the CDR3. In DNA, the CDR3 is TGTGCCAGCAGTGAAGTACTAGCGGGAGAGACCCAGTACTTC. This codes for CASSEVLAGETQYF.

J is TRBJ1-6 and V is TRBV7-6; 7 nucleotides match TRBD1. Germline-derived CDR1 and CDR2 are SGHVS and FNYEAQ. The CDR3 loop spans 15 amino acids. V lost 2 bases, J lost 9 bases, and 7 bases stayed unmatched. The CDR3 DNA sequence: TGTGCCAGCAGCTTACAGAATTCAGGGGGTTCACCCCTCCACTTT. This sequence encodes CASSLQNSGGSPLHF.

This clonotype showed up just a few times. The chain links TRBV5-1 to TRBJ1-1; D unresolved. V lost 3 bases, J lost 7 bases, and 19 bases lay in between. The CDR3 is 15 amino acids. Germline V gene data show CDR1 as SGHRS and CDR2 as YFSETQ. The CDR3 sequence: CASSSQLWTSDEAFF. The CDR3 DNA is TGCGCCAGCAGCTCCCAACTATGGACGTCTGATGAAGCTTTCTTT.

This clonotype was picked up a small number of times. This chain joins TRBV9 and TRBJ1-3; D possibly corresponds to TRBD1 (5 bases). CDR3 length equals 14 residues. Trimming took off 4 bases at V and 8 bases at J, with 16 bases between the two ends. Germline V gene lookup returns CDR1 SGDLS and CDR2 YYNGEE. The CDR3 loop reads CASSPGTLEDTIYF. CDR3 DNA: TGTGCCAGCAGCCCGGGGACCCTCGAGGACACCATATATTTT. Variable domain in full (rest from reference TRBV9 and TRBJ1-3): DSGVTQTPKHLITATGQRVTLRCSPRSGDLSVYWYQQSLDQGLQFLIQYYNGEERAKGNILERFSAQQFPDLHSELNLSSLELGDSALYFCASSPGTLEDTIYFGEGSWLTVV.